The 20 T cell receptor beta chains presented below share a single source sample, sequenced in a study of T cell clonality in common variable immunodeficiency. Study results and limitations: Reportedly, TCR beta sequences from common variable immunodeficiency showed fewer deletions and N-nucleotide insertions.

The table came from immunoSEQ multiplex PCR; TCRdb's copy has only in-frame clones and leaves some out. Observed are fewer than 25,000 clones, no singletons, with the top ten taking approximately 2.4%. No antigens are known for them. Sequenced input: peripheral blood mononuclear cells. These receptor sequences come from a human donor with common variable immunodeficiency.

At least ten counts were recorded for this clone. The observed sequence ends 3 residues before the CDR3 terminus, with the missing tail filled in from the germline J gene. The V and J genes are TRBV12-3 or TRBV12-4 and TRBJ1-2, with no clear D. Trimming shortened V by 2 bases and J by 3 bases, and 7 bases separated the two germline ends. There are 13 residues in the CDR3. Incomplete CDR3 DNA: TGTGCCAGCAGTTTATCGGGGTACTATGGC. Its translation is CASSLSGYYG. The complete CDR3 sequence is CASSLSGYYGYTF.

This clone was seen repeatedly, ten times or more. The sequenced fragment ends 3 residues before the CDR3 boundary, so the rest is inferred from the germline J gene. V gene TRBV19 combines with J gene TRBJ2-1, with 14 bases fitting TRBD2. Germline V lookup: CDR1 LNHDA, CDR2 SQIVND (reference sequence). V gave up 8 bases and J gave up 0 bases; unmatched junction bases: 6. The CDR3 consists of 17 residues. The sequenced part of the CDR3 DNA is TGTGCCAGTGCTCGGACTAGCGGGAGGAACTCCTACAATGAG. Its protein is CASARTSGRNSYNE. The whole CDR3 protein reads CASARTSGRNSYNEQFF.

This clone was seen only a few times. The CDR3 is cut off 3 residues early in the read; its end comes from the germline J gene. This sequence joins TRBV30 and TRBJ2-3, with TRBD2 identical over 9 bases. Germline CDR1 and CDR2: GTSNPN and SVGIG (reference sequence). This CDR3 comprises 16 residues. J gave up 4 bases and V 2 bases, and 10 bases lay outside the gene matches. The CDR3: CAWSPTAGGPADTQYF. The CDR3 bases that were read are TGTGCCTGGAGTCCCACCGCGGGAGGGCCTGCAGATACG.

This clone was seen at least ten times. The read halts 3 residues ahead of the CDR3 end, with the missing end drawn from the germline J gene. The genes are TRBV19 and TRBJ1-2, with no clear D. V lost 3 bases and J 4 bases, leaving 9 bases between the germline ends. This CDR3 is 13 amino acids long. Germline V CDR1 and CDR2: LNHDA, SQIVND (reference sequence). The CDR3 is CASSIGRIYGYTF. Incomplete CDR3 DNA: TGTGCCAGTAGTATCGGCAGGATCTATGGC.

This clone was counted many times. The read ends 3 residues shy of where the CDR3 ends; the end is completed using the germline J gene. The chain couples TRBV5-5 to TRBJ1-5; D gene uncertain. The CDR3 length is 15 residues. Germline loops: CDR1 SGHKS, CDR2 YYEKEE (reference sequence). Trimming pared 4 bases from V and 2 bases from J, leaving 13 bases between. The CDR3 is CASSPGVVRNQPQHF. The sequenced part of the CDR3 DNA is TGTGCCAGCAGCCCCGGTGTGGTTCGCAATCAGCCC.

This clone was seen repeatedly, ten times or more. The read ends 3 residues before the CDR3 terminus; that terminus is restored from the germline J gene. The genes are TRBV6-1 and TRBJ1-4, with D possibly TRBD1 on 6 matching bases. Trimming cost V 0 bases and J 8 bases, with 10 bases left between them. The CDR3 covers 14 residues. Germline V gene sequence: CDR1 MNHNS, CDR2 SASEGT. The DNA read from the CDR3 is TGTGCCAGCAGTGAAGCGGGACACCTCGAAAAA. Its translation: CASSEAGHLEK. The full-length CDR3 reads as CASSEAGHLEKLFF.

Many counts were recorded for this clone. Read data end 3 residues before the CDR3 end; the end is taken from the germline J gene. The V call is TRBV18, the J call TRBJ2-7; 8 nucleotides agree with TRBD1. CDR3 length equals 14 residues. Germline CDR1 KGHSH, CDR2 LQKENI. Trimming removed 3 bases from V and 4 bases from J; junction bases left unmatched: 5. The covered CDR3 bases are TGTGCCAGCTCACCGCGACAGGGGAGATACGAG. This codes for CASSPRQGRYE. The complete CDR3 protein is CASSPRQGRYEQYF.

This clone was observed many times. The read terminates 3 residues ahead of where the CDR3 ends, so the germline J gene completes it. The rearrangement uses TRBV7-2 and TRBJ2-3; D not resolved. CDR3 size: 14 residues. V dropped 5 bases and J dropped 0 bases, with 9 bases sitting between them. Looked up from germline, CDR1 is SGHTA and CDR2 is FQGNSA. The CDR3 DNA, read in part, is TGTGCCAGCAGCCCCCAGACTAGCACAGATACG. Translated: CASSPQTSTDT. The CDR3, in full, reads CASSPQTSTDTQYF. The full variable domain, completed using reference TRBV7-2 and TRBJ2-3, is GAGVSQSPSNKVTEKGKDVELRCDPISGHTALYWYRQSLGQGLEFLIYFQGNSAPDKSGLPSDRFSAERTGGSVSTLTIQRTQQEDSAVYLCASSPQTSTDTQYFGPGTRLTVL.

This clone was counted between two and nine times. CDR3 in amino acids: CASSLFAGRFDEQYF. The DNA read from the CDR3 is TGTGCCAGCAGCTTATTTGCGGGGCGGTTCGACGAG. The chain joins TRBV13 to TRBJ2-7, with D possibly TRBD2 on 6 matching bases. The read falls 3 residues short of the CDR3 end, and the missing part is taken from the germline J gene. CDR3 length: 15 residues. V was pared by 2 bases and J by 5 bases, with 16 bases between. Germline CDR1 is PRHDT and CDR2 is FYEKMQ (reference sequence).

This clone was picked up many times. Read coverage stops 3 residues before the CDR3 terminus; the germline J gene supplies the remainder. This rearrangement joins TRBV20-1 to TRBJ2-2; 11 bases are a match to TRBD2. Trimming removed 0 bases from V and 4 bases from J; junction bases left unmatched: 16. The CDR3 has 20 residues. Germline-derived CDR1 and CDR2 are DFQATT and SNEGSKA (reference sequence). Partial CDR3 DNA: TGCAGTGCTAGAGATCTGGCACTAGCGGGAGCAAAAGGGGGCACCGGGGAG. It is translated as CSARDLALAGAKGGTGE. The complete CDR3 sequence is CSARDLALAGAKGGTGELFF.

This clone came up many times. The CDR3 end falls 3 residues outside the read, so it is completed with the germline J gene. This same CDR3 is encoded by further DNA sequences in the sample. The chain employs TRBV20-1 and TRBJ1-1; 7 bases are shared with TRBD1. The CDR3 runs 16 residues. Germline V CDR1 and CDR2: DFQATT, SNEGSKA (reference sequence). The ends lost 5 bases at V and 3 bases at J; junction bases unmatched: 15. The sequenced part of the CDR3 DNA is TGCAGTGCTTTCTCCCCTCGGACAGGATGGGACACTGAA. Translating gives CSAFSPRTGWDTE. From start to end, the CDR3 is CSAFSPRTGWDTEAFF.

With respect to this clone: The read terminates 3 residues before the CDR3 end, so the remaining end is supplied by the germline J gene. The chain is built from TRBV2 and TRBJ2-3, with unresolved D. V was clipped by 7 bases and J by 2 bases, with 13 bases between them. Germline assignment: CDR1 SNHLY and CDR2 FYNNEI. The CDR3 runs to 14 residues. CDR3 bases read: TGTGCCAGCAAGGGCAGCCCTTCCACAGATACG. This codes for CASKGSPSTDT. The entire CDR3 protein is CASKGSPSTDTQYF.

At least ten counts were recorded for this clone. The read comes to an end 3 residues before the CDR3 does, leaving the germline J gene to fill in the end. The J gene is TRBJ2-7, the V gene TRBV30; 8 nucleotides agree with TRBD2. CDR3 length: 12 residues. Germline V gene sequence: CDR1 GTSNPN, CDR2 SVGIG (reference sequence). The trim removed 4 bases at V and 5 bases at J, leaving 4 bases unmatched. The CDR3 loop is CAWTEAGDEQYF. CDR3 DNA (partial): TGTGCCTGGACTGAAGCGGGAGACGAG.

The table lists this clone with many counts. Coverage ceases 3 residues before the CDR3 finishes, and the germline J gene fills in the end. The rearrangement links TRBV10-3 to TRBJ2-2, with TRBD2 matching 8 bases. V lost 7 bases to trimming and J lost 5 bases; unmatched junction nucleotides: 15. Germline CDR1 reads ENHRY; CDR2 reads SYGVKD. This CDR3 spans 17 amino acids. The CDR3 reads CAITPPESGSGTGELFF. CDR3 DNA (partial): TGTGCCATCACCCCCCCCGAAAGCGGGAGCGGAACCGGGGAG.

Many counts were recorded for this clone. The read comes to an end 3 residues before the CDR3 does, leaving the germline J gene to fill in the end. The genes are TRBV27 and TRBJ1-3; D may be TRBD1 (5 bases). Germline V gives CDR1 MNHEY, CDR2 SMNVEV (reference sequence). The germline V and J ends were trimmed by 3 bases and 4 bases, with 7 bases remaining between them. The CDR3 contains 13 residues. The CDR3 here is CASSFRQGNTIYF. The sequenced CDR3 bases are TGTGCCAGCAGTTTCCGACAGGGAAACACC.

This clone has ten or more counts. The sequenced fragment ends 3 residues before the CDR3 boundary, so the rest is inferred from the germline J gene. This rearrangement joins TRBV20-1 to TRBJ2-3; D unclear. There are 15 residues in the CDR3. The germline CDR1 and CDR2 sequences are DFQATT and SNEGSKA (reference sequence). Deletions cut 5 bases from V and 2 bases from J, with 17 bases between. Incomplete CDR3 DNA: TGCAGTGCTCCTGGCCGGCGCGGCTACACAGATACG. This encodes CSAPGRRGYTDT. In full, the CDR3 is CSAPGRRGYTDTQYF.

This clone was observed at least ten times. The read halts 3 residues ahead of the CDR3 end, with the missing end drawn from the germline J gene. The V and J genes are TRBV20-1 and TRBJ2-7, with D tentatively TRBD2 (7 bases). Per germline, CDR1 DFQATT and CDR2 SNEGSKA (reference sequence). Trimming took 1 base from V and 3 from J, leaving 16 bases between them. The CDR3 contains 15 residues. The CDR3 spells CSARGGGGAGYEQYF. The sequenced CDR3 bases are TGCAGTGCTAGAGGCGGAGGGGGGGCGGGCTACGAG.

Sample share makes this clone medium-sized. The CDR3 end falls 3 residues outside the read, so it is completed with the germline J gene. This chain links TRBV28 with TRBJ1-1, with D tentatively TRBD1 (6 bases). The CDR3 runs 14 residues. V was trimmed by 5 bases and J by 4 bases, leaving 14 bases between them. Germline loops: CDR1 MDHEN, CDR2 SYDVKM. CDR3 amino acids: CASSRGASVTEAFF. CDR3 DNA, as far as it was read: TGTGCCAGCAGTCGGGGGGCTTCGGTCACTGAA.

Many counts were recorded for this clone. Coverage ceases 3 residues before the CDR3 finishes, and the germline J gene fills in the end. The V and J genes are TRBV5-1 and TRBJ1-6; D remains unclear. This CDR3 has 17 residues. Per germline, CDR1 SGHRS and CDR2 YFSETQ. Trimming shortened V by 0 bases and J by 9 bases, and 19 bases separated the two germline ends. The DNA read from the CDR3 is TGCGCCAGCAGCTTGGACGGGTCTTCGATCGCACCTTCACCC. Residues: CASSLDGSSIAPSP. The complete CDR3 sequence is CASSLDGSSIAPSPLHF. Based on the CDR3 plus reference TRBV5-1 and TRBJ1-6, the full variable domain is KAGVTQTPRYLIKTRGQQVTLSCSPISGHRSVSWYQQTPGQGLQFLFEYFSETQRNKGNFPGRFSGRQFSNSRSEMNVSTLELGDSALYLCASSLDGSSIAPSPLHFGNGTRLTVT.

This clone was recorded many times. Sequencing ends 3 residues short of the CDR3 end; the germline J gene provides the rest. The rearrangement joins TRBV30 to TRBJ2-7, with 10 positions matching TRBD1. After removal of 7 bases from V and 4 bases from J, the junction contained 1 base not matched to a gene. This CDR3 is built from 11 residues. Germline CDR1 GTSNPN, CDR2 SVGIG (reference sequence). The sequenced part of the CDR3 DNA is TGTGCCTCGGACAGGGGGTACGAG. Protein sequence: CASDRGYE. The CDR3 in its entirety is CASDRGYEQYF.